This TCR beta chain was recorded in a study of control samples from healthy donors and cancer patients. V was pared by 0 bases and J by 9 bases, with 19 bases between. From germline, CDR1 is SGHKS and CDR2 YYEKEE (reference sequence). The CDR3 consists of 17 residues. The repertoire was sequenced with immunoSEQ multiplex PCR; TCRdb's copy has only in-frame clones and lacks some. The sample carries 75,000 to 100,000 clones, approximately 86% recorded once. The chain combines TRBV5-5 with TRBJ1-6, with D hard to call. The source is a woman in her forties or fifties in good health. Input material: blood. The CDR3 spells CASSLDVGRVVGSPLHF. The CDR3 DNA reads TGTGCCAGCAGCTTGGATGTCGGACGTGTCGTCGGTTCACCCCTCCACTTT. Complete variable domain (other parts from reference TRBV5-5 and TRBJ1-6): DAGVTQSPTHLIKTRGQQVTLRCSPISGHKSVSWYQQVLGQGPQFIFQYYEKEERGRGNFPDRFSARQFPNYSSELNVNALLLGDSALYLCASSLDVGRVVGSPLHFGNGTRLTVT.